This T cell receptor (beta chain) was captured by sequencing in a study of cytomegalovirus exposure and HLA in healthy donors. About this clone: Its antigen remains unidentified.

Vbeta (60) and Jbeta (13) primers were used in the PCR. Some clones are missing from TCRdb's copy, which holds only in-frame ones; the method was immunoSEQ multiplex PCR. This repertoire shows fewer than 150,000 clones, over 80% found once; its top ten account for less than 1.5%. Per germline, CDR1 MNHEY and CDR2 SMNVEV (reference sequence). The CDR3 length is 14 residues. Trimming removed 5 bases from V and 2 bases from J; junction bases left unmatched: 5. General observations from the study: Through in vitro validation, a few CMV-associated chains were shown to be specific for CMV antigens. A later analysis associated under 20,000 TCR beta sequences with HLA alleles at a 0.05 false discovery rate.

The V call is TRBV27, the J call TRBJ2-7; 8 bases are shared with TRBD2. This TCR was recovered from a female donor in good health and CMV-seronegative. Sequencing input: PBMCs. CDR3 sequence (DNA): TGTGCCAGCAGTCCCCCGGGAGGGACCTACGAGCAGTACTTC. This codes for CASSPPGGTYEQYF.